These 10 T cell receptor beta chains were sequenced from one sample in a study of Tregs in tolerant kidney transplant recipients (dated by TCRdb to about 2019). Library preparation was by the immunoSEQ multiplex PCR assay. The table was pulled from immuneACCESS by TCRdb, which kept in-frame rearrangements only. Such tables lose some clones; where checked, under half of the loss comes from unresolved V genes, and the rest has no known cause. In this sample the table shows about 83,000 clones, more than 95% of which occur a single time. Of the sample, around 0.51% falls within the top ten clones. The time point label corresponds to: blood sample drawn before combined kidney and bone marrow transplant. Specimen: CD4+ T cells from blood, collected before the transplant. These receptors were collected from a human donor who received a combined kidney and bone marrow transplant.

The V and J genes are TRBV19 and TRBJ2-6; 7 bases are shared with TRBD2. Germline CDR1 is LNHDA and CDR2 is SQIVND (reference sequence). V gave up 4 bases and J gave up 3 bases; unmatched junction bases: 9. This CDR3 has 17 amino acids. CDR3 sequence (DNA): TGTGCCAGTAGTAGGGGGAGGGGTGGTTATGGGGCCAACGTCCTGACTTTC. It translates to CASSRGRGGYGANVLTF.

This CDR3 reads CASSLGFSGFYGYTF. The CDR3 region has the DNA TGCGCCAGCAGCTTGGGTTTTTCGGGGTTCTATGGCTACACCTTC. The V call is TRBV5-1, the J call TRBJ1-2; D gene unclear. The CDR3 totals 15 residues. Germline V gene data show CDR1 as SGHRS and CDR2 as YFSETQ. V lost 0 bases and J 4 bases, leaving 13 bases between the germline ends.

V usage is TRBV7-7 and J usage is TRBJ2-5; 9 nucleotides align to TRBD1. V was pared by 5 bases and J by 7 bases, with 11 bases of the junction left unmatched. Germline V lookup: CDR1 SSHAT, CDR2 FNYEAQ (reference sequence). This CDR3 comprises 15 residues. The CDR3 DNA is TGTGCCAGCAGCCCTTGGGACAGGGAGGGCGGGACCCAGTACTTC. It encodes CASSPWDREGGTQYF.

This sequence joins TRBV5-1 and TRBJ1-3; D gene unclear. V lost 1 base and J lost 0, with 11 bases in between. CDR1 is SGHRS, CDR2 YFSETQ, per germline. The length of the CDR3 is 16 residues. As DNA, the CDR3 is TGCGCCAGCAGCTTGCAACAGTTAAGCTCTGGAAACACCATATATTTT. Its protein product is CASSLQQLSSGNTIYF.

This clone showed up just once. The chain uses TRBV19 and TRBJ2-1; D remains ambiguous. Trimming took 1 base from V and 4 from J, leaving 17 bases between them. There are 17 residues in the CDR3. The germline V gene has CDR1 LNHDA and CDR2 SQIVND (reference sequence). This CDR3 is CASSIALTRLKYNEQFF. DNA for the CDR3: TGTGCCAGTAGTATAGCCCTGACACGGTTAAAATACAATGAGCAGTTCTTC.

The chain couples TRBV5-8 to TRBJ2-6; 8 bases fit TRBD1. Germline V gene data show CDR1 as SGHTS and CDR2 as YDEGEE. The CDR3 totals 17 residues. V lost 4 bases and J lost 3; bases outside the gene matches: 9. CDR3 in amino acids: CASSPGTGISGANVLTF. DNA of the CDR3: TGTGCCAGCAGCCCCGGGACAGGAATTAGTGGGGCCAACGTCCTGACTTTC.

The chain joins TRBV7-2 to TRBJ2-2, with 14 positions matching TRBD2. The CDR3 consists of 18 residues. The germline CDR1 and CDR2 sequences are SGHTA and FQGNSA. V was pared by 5 bases and J by 4 bases, with 9 bases of the junction left unmatched. The CDR3: CASSTKTSGGAVTGELFF. CDR3 nucleotide sequence: TGTGCCAGCAGCACGAAGACTAGCGGGGGGGCAGTCACCGGGGAGCTGTTTTTT.

V gene TRBV7-8 combines with J gene TRBJ2-1; D gene unclear. This CDR3 region has 12 residues. Germline values: CDR1 SGHVS, CDR2 FQNEAQ. With 3 bases removed from V and 4 bases from J, the gap between germline ends came to 4 bases. The CDR3 DNA sequence: TGTGCCAGCAGCTTCGTTTACAATGAGCAGTTCTTC. Protein product: CASSFVYNEQFF.

The chain couples TRBV18 to TRBJ2-2; no clear D gene. The CDR3 covers 15 residues. The ends were cut back, 3 bases at V and 1 base at J, with 9 bases in the middle. Germline-derived CDR1 and CDR2 are KGHSH and LQKENI. The CDR3 sequence is CASSPRNLNTGELFF. CDR3 nucleotide sequence: TGTGCCAGCTCACCGAGGAATCTGAACACCGGGGAGCTGTTTTTT.

The chain employs TRBV19 and TRBJ1-1, with a weak D call TRBD1 (6 bases). V lost 7 bases to trimming and J lost 0 bases, with 15 bases between them. Germline-derived CDR1 and CDR2 are LNHDA and SQIVND (reference sequence). The length of the CDR3 is 15 residues. CDR3 sequence: CASKETGQMNTEAFF. The CDR3 DNA reads as TGTGCCAGTAAAGAAACGGGACAAATGAACACTGAAGCTTTCTTT.